The 3 T cell receptor beta chains reported below all come from one sample, sequenced in a study of metastatic and nonmetastatic thyroid tumors. TCRdb re-clonotyped the PCR reads via MiXCR. The table has about 22,000 clones, 18% seen once. Patients had received no treatment of any kind before thyroid surgery. The sample was adjacent normal tissue. The receptors stem from a male donor with papillary thyroid cancer or a benign thyroid nodule (not recorded which). Some clones in this sample may be carry-over from other donors' samples.

In its sample, this clone was seen many times. The gene calls are TRBV5-6 and TRBJ2-3; weak D call: TRBD2 (7 bases). The V end lost 0 bases, the J end lost 9 bases, and 11 bases lay between the germline ends. This CDR3 region has 13 residues. The germline V gene has CDR1 SGHDT and CDR2 YYEEEE. The CDR3 nucleotides are TGTGCCAGCAGCTTGGGAGGGGGGGGCACGCAGTATTTT. Translated, it gives CASSLGGGGTQYF. The whole variable domain, filled in from reference TRBV5-6 and TRBJ2-3, reads DAGVTQSPTHLIKTRGQQVTLRCSPKSGHDTVSWYQQALGQGPQFIFQYYEEEERQRGNFPDRFSGHQFPNYSSELNVNALLLGDSALYLCASSLGGGGTQYFGPGTRLTVL.

Many counts were recorded for this clone. The chain uses TRBV19 and TRBJ2-5, with D possibly called TRBD1 or TRBD2 (5 bases each). The CDR3 contains 14 residues. V was pared by 4 bases and J by 3 bases, with 12 bases between. The germline gives CDR1 LNHDA, CDR2 SQIVND (reference sequence). DNA of the CDR3: TGTGCCAGTAGTAAACCCCTGGGGGAAGAGACCCAGTACTTC. It is translated as CASSKPLGEETQYF.

This clone was seen ten or more times. This chain joins TRBV12-3 or TRBV12-4 and TRBJ2-3; the D is unclear. The V end was cut by 8 bases, the J end by 1 base, with 10 bases between. CDR3 length: 13 amino acids. The CDR3 DNA follows: TGTGCCAGCCTGTGGTCGGGCACAGATACGCAGTATTTT. This gives the protein CASLWSGTDTQYF.